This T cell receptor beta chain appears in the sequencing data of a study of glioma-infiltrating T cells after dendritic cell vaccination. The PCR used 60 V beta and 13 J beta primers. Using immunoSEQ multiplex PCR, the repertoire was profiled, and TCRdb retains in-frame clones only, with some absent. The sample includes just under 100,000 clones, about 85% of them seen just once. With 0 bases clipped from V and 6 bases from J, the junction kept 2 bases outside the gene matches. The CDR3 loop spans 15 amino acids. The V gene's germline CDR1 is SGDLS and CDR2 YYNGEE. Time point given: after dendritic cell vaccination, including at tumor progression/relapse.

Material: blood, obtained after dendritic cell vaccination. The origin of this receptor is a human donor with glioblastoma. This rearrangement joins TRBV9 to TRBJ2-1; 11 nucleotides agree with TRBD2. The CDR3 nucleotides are TGTGCCAGCAGCGTAGCTGGGACTAGCGGCAATGAGCAGTTCTTC. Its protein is CASSVAGTSGNEQFF.